This T cell receptor beta chain is from a study of control samples from healthy donors and cancer patients. The table came from immunoSEQ multiplex PCR; TCRdb's copy has only in-frame clones and leaves some out. Of about 130,000 clones in the sample, roughly 92% are singletons; the top ten hold 0.55% to 0.6%. Sample: PBMCs. This clonotype was sampled from a man older than 75 with head and neck cancer.

The CDR3 here is CASSEVGNTIYF. CDR3 nucleotides: TGTGCCAGCAGCGAGGTGGGAAACACCATATATTTT. The chain joins TRBV6-5 to TRBJ1-3; D remains ambiguous. Deletions cut 6 bases from V and 4 bases from J, with 7 bases between. This CDR3 is 12 amino acids long. Per germline, CDR1 MNHEY and CDR2 SVGAGI.